Listed below are T cell receptor beta chains from one sample, sequenced in a study of OX40 agonist ivuxolimab in advanced cancers. Using immunoSEQ multiplex PCR, the repertoire was profiled, and TCRdb retains in-frame clones only, with some absent. The sample holds 35,000 to 45,000 clones, over 60% seen once. The material sequenced was CD4+ or CD8+ T cells sorted from blood, taken in a trial of the OX40 agonist ivuxolimab. These receptors all come from an adult with an advanced solid tumor such as melanoma, head and neck, liver or kidney cancer. Both conserved end residues are part of each CDR3. D genes are given only for firm matches. Not all rows give a size; the values are once, few, many and, for expanded clones, a class.

size	D	V	J	DNA	CDR3
.	.	TRBV11-2	TRBJ1-5	TGTGCCAGCAGCCTTAGGGCACAGGATAGCAATCAGCCCCAGCATTTT	CASSLRAQDSNQPQHF
.	.	TRBV10-3	TRBJ2-3	TGTGCCATCAGTAAGCCGGGACCCACGGTAGATACGCAGTATTTT	CAISKPGPTVDTQYF
.	TRBD2	TRBV29-1	TRBJ2-2	TGCAGCGTGACTAGCGGTTACACCGGGGAGCTGTTTTTT	CSVTSGYTGELFF
.	.	TRBV10-3	TRBJ1-3	TGTGCCATCCAGGGTACTGGAAACACCATATATTTT	CAIQGTGNTIYF
.	.	TRBV27	TRBJ2-7	TGTGCCAGCCGCCTCCAGGCAGTCGACTCCTACGAGCAGTACTTC	CASRLQAVDSYEQYF
.	.	TRBV5-1	TRBJ1-1	TGCGCCAGCAGCTTGGAGGCGCCGGCGCTCGACGCTTTCTTT	CASSLEAPALDAFF
.	TRBD2	TRBV5-1	TRBJ2-5	TGCGCCAGCAGCTCTGGAGCGGGGGGTGGAGAAGAGACCCAGTACTTC	CASSSGAGGGEETQYF
.	TRBD1	TRBV14	TRBJ2-7	TGTGCCAGCAGCCTAGCAGGGGGACGCGAGCAGTACTTC	CASSLAGGREQYF
.	.	TRBV4-1	TRBJ2-1	TGTGCCAGCAGCCCCCCCTACAATGAGCAGTTCTTC	CASSPPYNEQFF
.	TRBD2	TRBV5-6	TRBJ2-1	TGTGCCAGCAGCTACAGCGGGGGACCTTACAATGAGCAGTTCTTC	CASSYSGGPYNEQFF
.	.	TRBV18	TRBJ1-3	TGTGCCAGCTCCCCACGACAGCAACACTCTGGAAACACCATATATTTT	CASSPRQQHSGNTIYF
once	TRBD1	TRBV6-4	TRBJ2-3	TGTGCCAGCAGAAGACAGGGAATCACAGATACGCAGTATTTT	CASRRQGITDTQYF
.	.	TRBV5-6	TRBJ2-6	TGTGCCAGCACCCAGATCTCTGGGGCCAACGTCCTGACTTTC	CASTQISGANVLTF
.	TRBD1	TRBV19	TRBJ1-2	TGTGCCAGTAGTATCAGGGGGCGAGGTGACTACACCTTC	CASSIRGRGDYTF
.	TRBD1	TRBV29-1	TRBJ1-1	TGCAGCGTTGATCGGAGTGACAGGGTGAACACTGAAGCTTTCTTT	CSVDRSDRVNTEAFF
.	.	TRBV6-4	TRBJ1-5	TGTGCCAGCAGTGTTGGAGAAAATCAGCCCCAGCATTTT	CASSVGENQPQHF
.	.	TRBV27	TRBJ1-5	TGTGCCAGCAGTTTACGGTATAGCAATCAGCCCCAGCATTTT	CASSLRYSNQPQHF
.	.	TRBV4-1	TRBJ1-2	TGCGCCAGCAGCCAAGACAGGGTGTATGGCTACACCTTC	CASSQDRVYGYTF
.	.	TRBV5-4	TRBJ1-3	TGTGCCAGCAGCTTGGACGGCCACTCTGGAAACACCATATATTTT	CASSLDGHSGNTIYF
.	.	TRBV7-9	TRBJ1-6	TGTGCCAGCAGCTTAGCGGGGGGCAGGGATAATTCACCCCTCCACTTT	CASSLAGGRDNSPLHF
.	.	TRBV18	TRBJ2-1	TGTGCCAGCTCGACAACAGCTACCCGGGACGATGAGCAGTTCTTC	CASSTTATRDDEQFF
.	.	TRBV5-1	TRBJ2-3	TGCGCCAGCAGCATAGAAGCAGGGTCGGATACGCAGTATTTT	CASSIEAGSDTQYF